This T cell receptor beta chain was found in a study of blood T cell repertoires in COVID-19. V lost 2 bases and J lost 3, with 11 bases in between. Germline CDR1 SGHTA, CDR2 FQGTGA. CDR3 length: 15 residues. Original handling: Amplification of reference gene primers was used by the study to estimate nucleated cell counts. Profiling relied on immunoSEQ multiplex PCR, and the TCRdb table lists in-frame clones only, not all of them. V and J calls and clone size come straight from that table; D and trimming were deduced from the DNA. The data hold roughly 120,000 clones, with more than 75% observed a single time.

Sequencing used peripheral blood. This receptor was taken from a man aged 60 to 75 with acute or convalescent COVID-19. V gene TRBV7-3 combines with J gene TRBJ2-1; D not resolved. This chain's CDR3 is CASSLPGANYNEQFF. The CDR3 region has the DNA TGTGCCAGCAGCTTACCGGGTGCCAACTACAATGAGCAGTTCTTC. The complete variable domain, with remaining parts taken from reference TRBV7-3 and TRBJ2-1, reads GAGVSQTPSNKVTEKGKYVELRCDPISGHTALYWYRQSLGQGPEFLIYFQGTGAADDSGLPNDRFFAVRPEGSVSTLKIQRTERGDSAVYLCASSLPGANYNEQFFGPGTRLTVL.